A selection of T cell receptor beta chains follows, all from one sample in a study of response to subunit inactivated influenza vaccine. One entry per CDR3 protein results from TCRdb running MiXCR on the RT-PCR reads. Of about 500,000 distinct CDR3 sequences listed, about an eighth are singletons. The input for sequencing was PBMCs from blood, taken roughly 6 weeks after vaccination. Receptors originate from a middle-aged man who received an inactivated influenza vaccine. Each CDR3 is given with its conserved first and last residue. A D gene is named only where the DNA matches it firmly. A row's size may be missing; if present it is once, few, many or a size class.

V gene	clone size	D gene	J gene	CDR3 DNA	CDR3 protein
TRBV7-9	-	-	TRBJ2-1	TGTGCCAGCCTCATAGGGGGGGCCTGGAATGAGCAGTTCTTC	CASLIGGAWNEQFF
TRBV5-1	few	TRBD1	TRBJ2-7	TGCGCCAGCAGCTCGCCGGAGGGACAGGGGGGCTACGAGCAGTACTTC	CASSSPEGQGGYEQYF
TRBV7-2	few	TRBD1	TRBJ1-2	TGTGCCAGCAGCTTATATTCGGGACAGGCCAGCTACACCTTC	CASSLYSGQASYTF
TRBV6-2/TRBV6-3	-	TRBD2	TRBJ2-7	TGTGCCAGCAGTTATTTGGGACTAGAGTACTACGAGCAGTACTTC	CASSYLGLEYYEQYF
TRBV20-1	-	-	TRBJ2-1	TGCAGTGCTACCCCGTTACGGGTTAGCTCCTACAATGAGCAGTTCTTC	CSATPLRVSSYNEQFF
TRBV27	-	-	TRBJ1-5	TGTGCCAGCAGTTTAAGGGACCCTGCAAGTCAGCCCCAGCATTTT	CASSLRDPASQPQHF
TRBV6-2/TRBV6-3	-	TRBD2	TRBJ2-1	TGTGCCAGCAGTGACAGAGCGGGAGCAGGTGATGAGCAGTTCTTC	CASSDRAGAGDEQFF
TRBV6-2/TRBV6-3	-	TRBD2	TRBJ2-1	TGTGCCAGCAAGGCGGCGGGGGGGCCTGGCAATGAGCAGTTCTTC	CASKAAGGPGNEQFF
TRBV7-2	few	-	TRBJ2-5	TGTGCCAGCAGCCCAAACCCCGGGGGCCAAGAGACCCAGTACTTC	CASSPNPGGQETQYF
TRBV24-1	-	TRBD1	TRBJ2-2	TGTGCCACCAGTGAGGCCTGGACAGGGAGTACCGGGGAGCTGTTTTTT	CATSEAWTGSTGELFF
TRBV6-2/TRBV6-3	few	-	TRBJ1-2	TGTGCCAGCAGCCCCACCCGGGGAAGGAGCTATGGCTACACCTTC	CASSPTRGRSYGYTF
TRBV6-1	-	TRBD2	TRBJ2-2	TGTGCCAGCAGCCCGGCCTCGGGACTAGCGGGACTCCCCACCGGGGAGCTGTTTTTT	CASSPASGLAGLPTGELFF
TRBV9	-	TRBD2	TRBJ2-7	TGTGCCAGCAGCGGACGAGATAGCGGGAGGCGGTACGAGCAGTACTTC	CASSGRDSGRRYEQYF
TRBV13	few	-	TRBJ2-1	TGTGCCAGCAGCCCTCCAGTGAATGAGCAGTTCTTC	CASSPPVNEQFF
TRBV20-1	many	TRBD1	TRBJ1-2	TGCAGTGCCGATGTACAGGGGAGGGATGGCTACACCTTC	CSADVQGRDGYTF
TRBV20-1	-	-	TRBJ2-1	TGCAGTGCTAGAGAGAGCCCTGGTATTGAGCAGTTCTTC	CSARESPGIEQFF
TRBV2	-	-	TRBJ2-3	TGTGCCAGCTTCGACCGGGGACAAGGGGAAGATACGCAGTATTTT	CASFDRGQGEDTQYF
TRBV4-3	many	TRBD1	TRBJ1-6	TGCGCCAGCAGCCAAGTATTTCTAGGGGACAGGGGACTTTCACCCCTCCACTTT	CASSQVFLGDRGLSPLHF
TRBV5-1	-	TRBD2	TRBJ2-7	TGCGCCAGCAGCGAAGCGGGGGGTTACTACGAGCAGTACTTC	CASSEAGGYYEQYF
TRBV12-3/TRBV12-4	-	-	TRBJ2-1	TGTGCCAGCAGTTTTAGCGGCCTACACTACAATGAGCAGTTCTTC	CASSFSGLHYNEQFF
TRBV24-1	few	-	TRBJ2-2	TGTGCCACCCAAGGGCAGATGAACACCGGGGAGCTGTTTTTT	CATQGQMNTGELFF
TRBV7-2	-	-	TRBJ1-1	TGTGCCAGCAGCTCCCAGAGAGGGCGGAACACTGAAGCTTTCTTT	CASSSQRGRNTEAFF
TRBV4-2	few	-	TRBJ1-2	TGTGCCAGCAGCGCTAGGGGGGCGTCAAACTATGGCTACACCTTC	CASSARGASNYGYTF
TRBV7-9	-	-	TRBJ2-7	TGTGCCAGCAGCTTAGTAGGGTCGGACGTCCTGAGACAGTACTTC	CASSLVGSDVLRQYF
TRBV20-1	-	-	TRBJ1-1	TGCAGTGCTAGCCGGACCTATAACACTGAAGCTTTCTTT	CSASRTYNTEAFF
TRBV28	few	TRBD2	TRBJ2-1	TGTGCCAGCAGTCTAACAGCGGGAGGTACCGAGCAGTTCTTC	CASSLTAGGTEQFF
TRBV29-1	-	TRBD2	TRBJ2-1	TGCAGCGTTGTTATGGGCGGGAGGGCCGGTTCCTACAATGAGCAGTTCTTC	CSVVMGGRAGSYNEQFF
TRBV11-2	few	TRBD1	TRBJ2-7	TGTGCCAGCAGCATAGACAGGGGTGGAGAGCAGTACTTC	CASSIDRGGEQYF
TRBV20-1	many	-	TRBJ2-7	TGCAGTGCGGGCGGGGCAGGGAGTTCAGTCTACGAGCAGTACTTC	CSAGGAGSSVYEQYF
TRBV7-9	-	TRBD2	TRBJ2-3	TGTGCCGTAGGCGGGGGGTACACAGATACGCAGTATTTT	CAVGGGYTDTQYF
TRBV2	-	TRBD2	TRBJ2-3	TGTGCCAGCAGCACTAGCGGGACAGATACGCAGTATTTT	CASSTSGTDTQYF
TRBV27	many	TRBD2	TRBJ2-1	TGTGCCAGCAGTTTATCCCTGACTAGCGGGAGGGCCGCTGAGCAGTTCTTC	CASSLSLTSGRAAEQFF
TRBV19	-	TRBD2	TRBJ2-7	TGTGCCAGTAGTATGGTAGCGGGAGCCTACGAGCAGTACTTC	CASSMVAGAYEQYF
TRBV5-1	many	-	TRBJ2-1	TGCGCCAGCAGCTATTCAGGGGTCTCCTACAATGAGCAGTTCTTC	CASSYSGVSYNEQFF
TRBV28	few	-	TRBJ2-7	TGTGCCAGCAGCGGAGACACCTACGAGCAGTACTTC	CASSGDTYEQYF
TRBV7-9	-	TRBD2	TRBJ2-1	TGTGCCAGCAGCTCAGCGGGATATACCGACTACAATGAGCAGTTCTTC	CASSSAGYTDYNEQFF
TRBV18	-	TRBD1	TRBJ2-5	TGTGCCAGCTCACCAGGGACAGTTGAAGAGACCCAGTACTTC	CASSPGTVEETQYF
TRBV28	few	TRBD1	TRBJ1-5	TGTGCCAGCAATAAGGACAGGGTCGGAAATCAGCCCCAGCATTTT	CASNKDRVGNQPQHF
TRBV10-3	-	TRBD1	TRBJ2-3	TGTGCCATCAAATCCCAGGGGGCTGATACGCAGTATTTT	CAIKSQGADTQYF
TRBV9	many	-	TRBJ2-2	TGTGCCAGCAGCGTAGCTGGCGGAACCGGGGAGCTGTTTTTT	CASSVAGGTGELFF
TRBV5-6	many	TRBD2	TRBJ2-1	TGTGCCAGCAGCTTAGATAGCGGGGCATATTACAATGAGCAGTTCTTC	CASSLDSGAYYNEQFF
TRBV4-1	many	-	TRBJ2-3	TGCGCCAGCAGCCAAGATCATAAGAATACGCAGTATTTT	CASSQDHKNTQYF
TRBV4-2	few	-	TRBJ2-7	TGTGCCAGCAGCCAAGACTCGCAGGGGGGCGAGCAGTACTTC	CASSQDSQGGEQYF